This record covers a single T cell receptor (beta chain). The antigen is undetermined. Measured with immunoSEQ multiplex PCR; TCRdb has only the in-frame clones, and not every one. The data show 60,000 to 75,000 clones, around 90% seen once. This record comes from a study of OX40 agonist ivuxolimab in advanced cancers. About the research overall: Every 2 weeks, patients received ivuxolimab intravenously, dosed at 0.01 to 10 mg/kg.

Notes on the study in general: Among patients with partial responses at 0.1-3.0 mg/kg, clonal expansion was among the lowest. Fewer expanded clones were found on average in CD4+ than in CD8+ T cells.

This clonotype originated in an adult with an advanced solid tumor such as melanoma, head and neck, liver or kidney cancer. The source was CD4+ or CD8+ T cells sorted from blood, collected in a trial of the OX40 agonist ivuxolimab.

The CDR3 nucleotides read TGTGCCAGCAGTCCTGCCGGGACTAGCGGGGGTTACGAGCAGTACTTC. Protein product: CASSPAGTSGGYEQYF. The chain combines TRBV28 with TRBJ2-7, with TRBD2 matching 14 bases. There are 16 residues in the CDR3. Germline V lookup: CDR1 MDHEN, CDR2 SYDVKM. V lost 5 bases to trimming and J lost 4 bases; unmatched junction nucleotides: 7.